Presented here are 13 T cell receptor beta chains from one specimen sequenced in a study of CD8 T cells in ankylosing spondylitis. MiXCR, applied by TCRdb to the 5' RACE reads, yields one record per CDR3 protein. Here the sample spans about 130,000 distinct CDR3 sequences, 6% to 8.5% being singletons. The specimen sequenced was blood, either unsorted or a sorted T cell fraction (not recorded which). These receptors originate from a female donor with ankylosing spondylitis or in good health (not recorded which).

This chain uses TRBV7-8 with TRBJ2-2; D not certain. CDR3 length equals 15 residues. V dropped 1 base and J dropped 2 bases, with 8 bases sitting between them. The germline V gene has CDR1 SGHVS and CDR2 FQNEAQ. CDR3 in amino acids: CASSLGTLNTGELFF. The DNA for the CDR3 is TGTGCCAGCAGCTTAGGGACCCTTAACACCGGGGAGCTGTTTTTT.

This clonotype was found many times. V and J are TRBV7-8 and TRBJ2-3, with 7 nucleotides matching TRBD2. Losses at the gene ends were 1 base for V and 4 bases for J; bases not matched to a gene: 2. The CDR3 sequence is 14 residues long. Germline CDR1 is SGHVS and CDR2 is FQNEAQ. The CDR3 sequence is CASSLVGGADTQYF. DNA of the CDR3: TGTGCCAGCAGCTTAGTTGGGGGGGCAGATACGCAGTATTTT.

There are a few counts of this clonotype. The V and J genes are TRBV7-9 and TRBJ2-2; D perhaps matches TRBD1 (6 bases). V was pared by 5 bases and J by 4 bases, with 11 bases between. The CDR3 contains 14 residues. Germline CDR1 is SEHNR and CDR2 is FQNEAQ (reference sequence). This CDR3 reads CASSQSGATGELFF. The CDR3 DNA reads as TGTGCCAGCAGCCAATCAGGGGCCACCGGGGAGCTGTTTTTT.

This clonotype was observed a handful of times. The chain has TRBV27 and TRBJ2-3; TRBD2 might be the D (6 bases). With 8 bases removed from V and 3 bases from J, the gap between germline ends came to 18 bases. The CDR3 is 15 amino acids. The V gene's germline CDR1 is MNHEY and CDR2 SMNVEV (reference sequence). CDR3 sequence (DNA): TGTGCCAGCTGGAGGGGCCCGTTAACTACAGATACGCAGTATTTT. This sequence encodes CASWRGPLTTDTQYF.

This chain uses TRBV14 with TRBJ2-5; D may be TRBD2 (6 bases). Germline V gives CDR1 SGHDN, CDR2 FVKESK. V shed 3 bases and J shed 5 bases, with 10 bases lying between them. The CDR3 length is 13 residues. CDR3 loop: CASSHSGEETQYF. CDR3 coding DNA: TGTGCCAGCAGCCATTCGGGGGAGGAGACCCAGTACTTC.

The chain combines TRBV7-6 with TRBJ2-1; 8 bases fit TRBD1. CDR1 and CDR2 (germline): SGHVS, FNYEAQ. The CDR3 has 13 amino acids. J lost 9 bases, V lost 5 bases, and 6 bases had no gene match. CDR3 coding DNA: TGTGCCAGCAGCCAGAAAGACAGGGGTGAGCAGTTCTTC. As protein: CASSQKDRGEQFF.

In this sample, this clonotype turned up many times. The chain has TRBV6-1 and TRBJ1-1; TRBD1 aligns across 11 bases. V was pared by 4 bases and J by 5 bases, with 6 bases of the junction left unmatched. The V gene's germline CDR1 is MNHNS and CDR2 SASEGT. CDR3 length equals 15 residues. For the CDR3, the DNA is TGTGCCAGCAGTGCAGGACAGGGGGCGAGGACTGAAGCTTTCTTT. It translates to CASSAGQGARTEAFF.

The CDR3 sequence: CASSLVSPGQKNIQYF. DNA of the CDR3: TGCGCCAGCAGCTTGGTCTCCCCCGGACAGAAAAACATTCAGTACTTC. The chain recombines TRBV5-1 with TRBJ2-4, with D possibly being TRBD1 (6 bases). V gave up 0 bases and J gave up 4 bases, with 14 bases separating them. The CDR3 runs to 16 residues. The germline gives CDR1 SGHRS, CDR2 YFSETQ.

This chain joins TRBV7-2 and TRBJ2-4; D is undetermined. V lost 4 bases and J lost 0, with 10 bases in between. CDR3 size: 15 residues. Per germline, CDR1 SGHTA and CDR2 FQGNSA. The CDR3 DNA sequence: TGTGCCAGCAGCTACGAAGGGCAAGCCAAAAACATTCAGTACTTC. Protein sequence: CASSYEGQAKNIQYF.

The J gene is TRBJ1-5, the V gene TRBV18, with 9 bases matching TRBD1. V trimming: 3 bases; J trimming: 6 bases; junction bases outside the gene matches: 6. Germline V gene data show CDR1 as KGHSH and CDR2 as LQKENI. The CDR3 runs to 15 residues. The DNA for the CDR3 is TGTGCCAGCTCACCCCTACAGGGGGCCGTTCAGCCCCAGCATTTT. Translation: CASSPLQGAVQPQHF.

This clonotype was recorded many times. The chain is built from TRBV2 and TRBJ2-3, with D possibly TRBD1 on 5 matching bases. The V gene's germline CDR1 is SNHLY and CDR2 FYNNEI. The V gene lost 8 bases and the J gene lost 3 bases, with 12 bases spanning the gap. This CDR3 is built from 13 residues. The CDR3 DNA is TGTGCCAGCTCCGAACCAGGGACAGATACGCAGTATTTT. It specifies CASSEPGTDTQYF.

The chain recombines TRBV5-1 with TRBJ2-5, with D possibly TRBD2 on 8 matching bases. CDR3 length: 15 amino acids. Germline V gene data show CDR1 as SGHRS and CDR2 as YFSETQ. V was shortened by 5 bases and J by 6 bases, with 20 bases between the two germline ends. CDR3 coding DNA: TGCGCCAGCAGAGAGAGGGGGCGCGGGGGGCAGACCCAGTACTTC. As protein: CASRERGRGGQTQYF.

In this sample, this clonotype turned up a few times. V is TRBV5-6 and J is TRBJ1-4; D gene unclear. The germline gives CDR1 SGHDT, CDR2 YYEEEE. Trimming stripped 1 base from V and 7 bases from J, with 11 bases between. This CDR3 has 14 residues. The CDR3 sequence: CASSLSGSREKLFF. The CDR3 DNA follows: TGTGCCAGCAGCTTGAGTGGCAGTCGTGAAAAACTGTTTTTT.